What follows are 13 T cell receptor beta chains derived from one specimen sequenced in a study of esophageal squamous cell carcinoma under preoperative chemotherapy. Specified time point: before preoperative PTX-NDP chemotherapy. TCRdb passed the PCR reads through MiXCR, listing each CDR3 protein once. The sample has around 12,000 distinct CDR3 sequences, approximately 51% seen once. Collection took place from a patient given preoperative chemotherapy. Source of these receptors: a human donor with esophageal squamous cell carcinoma. The donor label of this sample is uncertain.

At least ten counts were recorded for this clonotype. The chain recombines TRBV27 with TRBJ2-1; D is unclear. The end of the DNA aligns better with TRBJ2-7, so the J call may be wrong. This CDR3 is built from 12 residues. Germline V gives CDR1 MNHEY, CDR2 SMNVEV (reference sequence). The CDR3 sequence: CASSLMGYEQYF. In nucleotides, the CDR3 is TGTGCCAGCAGTTTGATGGGGTACGAGCAGTACTTC.

Sample share makes this clonotype medium-sized. J is TRBJ2-2 and V is TRBV12-3 or TRBV12-4, with 10 bases lining up with TRBD1. The CDR3 runs to 14 residues. The ends lost 6 bases at V and 6 bases at J; junction bases unmatched: 4. This CDR3 reads CASRRQGAAGELFF. The DNA of the CDR3 is TGTGCCAGCAGGCGACAGGGGGCGGCCGGGGAGCTGTTTTTT.

Of note for this clonotype: Germline is not matched at one junction end, which may reflect a read error. CDR3 sequence reads: CASKGCANTDELFF. CDR3 sequence (DNA): TGTGCCAGCAAGGGCTGTGCGAACACCGATGAGCTGTTTTTC. This chain uses TRBV6-1 with TRBJ2-1; D is ambiguous. The length of the CDR3 is 14 residues. The germline V gene encodes CDR1 MNHNS and CDR2 SASEGT.

The rearrangement joins TRBV6-1 to TRBJ2-5, with 7 bases fitting TRBD1. The CDR3 is 14 amino acids. The V segment lost 5 bases and the J segment 11 bases; nucleotides outside the gene matches: 14. Germline V gives CDR1 MNHNS, CDR2 SASEGT. CDR3 in DNA: TGTGCCAGCAGTCGACAGGGTTCCTACAATGAGCAGTACTTC. Amino acid sequence: CASSRQGSYNEQYF.

The J gene is TRBJ2-2, the V gene TRBV6-1, with unresolved D. The CDR3 has 13 residues. The germline V gene encodes CDR1 MNHNS and CDR2 SASEGT. Between the trimmed V and J ends, which lost 6 bases and 4 bases, there was a span of 9 bases. The CDR3: CASSVAVTGELFF. CDR3 sequence (DNA): TGTGCCAGCAGCGTCGCTGTCACCGGGGAGCTGTTTTTT.

This clonotype has a count of ten or more. The genes are TRBV6-1 and TRBJ2-1; a weak D match, TRBD2 (6 bases). Germline V gives CDR1 MNHNS, CDR2 SASEGT. This CDR3 region has 14 residues. Trimming cost V 6 bases and J 10 bases, with 19 bases left between them. The CDR3 sequence: CASSRDFSSYEQFF. In nucleotides, the CDR3 is TGTGCCAGCAGCCGGGACTTCTCCTCCTACGAGCAGTTCTTC.

This clonotype was seen more than once but under ten times. V usage is TRBV6-5 and J usage is TRBJ2-1, with a possible D match to TRBD1 (6 bases). Germline lookup yields CDR1 MNHEY and CDR2 SVGAGI. Trimming removed 3 bases from V and 11 bases from J, with 14 bases in between. CDR3 length: 13 amino acids. The CDR3 sequence is CASSYRTADKQFF. The DNA of the CDR3 is TGTGCCAGCAGTTATCGGACAGCCGACAAGCAGTTCTTC.

This clonotype was detected only a few times. The CDR3: CASSERPGLEGEQYF. CDR3 sequence (DNA): TGTGCCAGCAGTGAGAGGCCGGGACTAGAAGGTGAGCAGTACTTC. The chain uses TRBV6-1 and TRBJ2-1; 8 positions agree with TRBD2. The J call is in doubt because the DNA end fits TRBJ2-7 better. The CDR3 is made up of 15 amino acids. Germline CDR1 and CDR2: MNHNS and SASEGT.

This clonotype was counted a few times. The genes are TRBV11-3 and TRBJ2-1; 8 positions agree with TRBD2. The V gene end was trimmed by 0 bases and the J gene end by 10 bases; junction bases not matched to a gene: 8. The germline CDR1 and CDR2 sequences are SGHNT and YENEEA. The CDR3 contains 15 residues. This CDR3 is CASSLEVGGDYEQFF. For the CDR3, the DNA is TGTGCCAGCAGCTTAGAGGTCGGGGGGGACTACGAGCAGTTCTTC.

The gene calls are TRBV30 and TRBJ2-5, with TRBD2 matching over 9 bases. This CDR3 has 17 residues. J lost 0 bases, V lost 0 bases, and 8 bases had no gene match. Germline V gene data show CDR1 as GTSNPN and CDR2 as SVGIG (reference sequence). The CDR3 reads CAWSVFRAGGYQETQYF. The CDR3 DNA follows: TGTGCCTGGAGTGTATTCCGAGCGGGGGGCTACCAAGAGACCCAGTACTTC.

The V and J genes are TRBV6-4 and TRBJ2-6; TRBD1 is a possible D gene (5 bases). Per germline, CDR1 MRHNA and CDR2 SNTAGT. The CDR3 spans 14 residues. With 6 bases removed from V and 15 bases from J, the gap between germline ends came to 21 bases. This chain's CDR3 is CASRPYSGAYDLTF. For the CDR3, the DNA is TGTGCCAGCAGACCATACTCTGGGGCCTACGACCTGACTTTC.

The J gene is TRBJ2-3, the V gene TRBV7-2; perhaps TRBD2 as D (6 bases). The V and J ends lost 5 bases and 6 bases respectively, with 18 bases between them. Germline V gives CDR1 SGHTA, CDR2 FQGNSA. The CDR3 sequence is 15 residues long. The DNA for the CDR3 is TGTGCCAGCAGCCTGGCGGGACTCCCTCGCGATACGCAGTATTTT. Encoded protein: CASSLAGLPRDTQYF.

The chain links TRBV4-1 to TRBJ2-5; 10 bases are shared with TRBD2. The trim removed 0 bases at V and 4 bases at J, leaving 17 bases unmatched. The CDR3 has 20 residues. Germline V gene sequence: CDR1 MGHRA, CDR2 YSYEKL. CDR3 residues: CASSQEYPSGRSNSRETQYF. The DNA of the CDR3 is TGCGCCAGCAGCCAAGAATACCCTAGCGGGAGAAGCAATAGTAGAGAGACCCAGTACTTC.